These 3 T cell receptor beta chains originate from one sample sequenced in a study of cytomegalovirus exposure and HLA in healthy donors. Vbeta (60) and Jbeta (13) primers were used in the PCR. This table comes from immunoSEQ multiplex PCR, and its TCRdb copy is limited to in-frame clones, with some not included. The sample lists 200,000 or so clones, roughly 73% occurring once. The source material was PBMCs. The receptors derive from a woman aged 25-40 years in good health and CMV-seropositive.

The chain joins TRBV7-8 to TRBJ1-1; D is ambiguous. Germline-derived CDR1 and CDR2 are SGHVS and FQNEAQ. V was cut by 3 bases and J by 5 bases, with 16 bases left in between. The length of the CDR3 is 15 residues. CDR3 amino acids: CASSFNGPSNTEAFF. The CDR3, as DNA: TGTGCCAGCAGCTTCAACGGTCCCTCGAATACTGAAGCTTTCTTT.

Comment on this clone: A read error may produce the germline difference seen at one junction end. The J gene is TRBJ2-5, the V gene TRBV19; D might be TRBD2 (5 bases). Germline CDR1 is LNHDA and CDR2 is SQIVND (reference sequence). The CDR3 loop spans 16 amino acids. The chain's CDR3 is CASSFLRGAAQEAQYF. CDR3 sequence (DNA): TGTGCCAGTAGTTTCCTCCGTGGAGCGGCCCAAGAGGCCCAGTACTTC.

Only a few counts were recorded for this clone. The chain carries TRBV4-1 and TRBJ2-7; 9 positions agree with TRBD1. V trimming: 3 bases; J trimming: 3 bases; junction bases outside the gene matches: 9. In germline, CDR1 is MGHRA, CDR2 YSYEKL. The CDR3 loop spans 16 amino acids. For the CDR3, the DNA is TGCGCCAGCAGCCAGGGGGGTGGGACAGGGATCTACGAGCAGTACTTC. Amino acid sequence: CASSQGGGTGIYEQYF.